Listed here is a single T cell receptor beta chain. In the study's own analysis: Amplifying reference gene primers gave estimates of nucleated cell counts. Data came from immunoSEQ multiplex PCR; TCRdb stores just in-frame clones and leaves some out. That table gives V, J and clone size, and the DNA gave D and trimming. The sample has 200,000 to 300,000 clones, under 90% seen once. The data are from a study of blood T cell repertoires in COVID-19. Study details: Sources were T cells, B-cell-depleted T cells, or PBMCs; the material itself was cDNA or gDNA.

The source material was peripheral blood. The sequence derives from a man aged 55-75 years with acute or convalescent COVID-19.

The chain's CDR3 is CASSSNRVIDTEAFF. The CDR3 DNA is TGTGCCAGCAGCTCAAACAGGGTGATTGACACTGAAGCTTTCTTT. This chain links TRBV13 with TRBJ1-1; weak D call: TRBD1 (6 bases). CDR3 length: 15 amino acids. The V gene's germline CDR1 is PRHDT and CDR2 FYEKMQ (reference sequence). The V end was cut by 4 bases, the J end by 3 bases, with 15 bases between.